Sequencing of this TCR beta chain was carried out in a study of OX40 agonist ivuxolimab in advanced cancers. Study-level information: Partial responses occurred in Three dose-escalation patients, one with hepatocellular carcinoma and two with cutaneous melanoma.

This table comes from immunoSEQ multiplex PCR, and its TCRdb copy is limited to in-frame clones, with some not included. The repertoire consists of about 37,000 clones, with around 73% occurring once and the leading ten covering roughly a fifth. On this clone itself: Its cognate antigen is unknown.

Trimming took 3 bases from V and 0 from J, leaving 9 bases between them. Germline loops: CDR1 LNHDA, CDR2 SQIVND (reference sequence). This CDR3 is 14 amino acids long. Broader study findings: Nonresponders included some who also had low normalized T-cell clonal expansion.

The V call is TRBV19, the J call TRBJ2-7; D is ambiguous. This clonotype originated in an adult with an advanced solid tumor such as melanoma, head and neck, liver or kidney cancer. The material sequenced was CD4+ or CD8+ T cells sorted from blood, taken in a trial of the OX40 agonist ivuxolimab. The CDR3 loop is CASSIASSSYEQYF. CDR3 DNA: TGTGCCAGTAGTATCGCGTCGAGCTCCTACGAGCAGTACTTC.